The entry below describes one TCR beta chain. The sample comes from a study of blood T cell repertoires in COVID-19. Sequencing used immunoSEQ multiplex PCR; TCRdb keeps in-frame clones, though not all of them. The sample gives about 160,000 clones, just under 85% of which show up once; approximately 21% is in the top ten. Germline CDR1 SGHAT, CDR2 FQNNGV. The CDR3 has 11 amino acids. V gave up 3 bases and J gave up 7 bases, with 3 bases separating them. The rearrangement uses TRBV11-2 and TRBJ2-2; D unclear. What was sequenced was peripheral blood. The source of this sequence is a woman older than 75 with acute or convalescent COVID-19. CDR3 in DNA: TGTGCCAGCAGCTTCCTCGGGGAGCTGTTTTTT. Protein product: CASSFLGELFF.